Shown below are 29 T cell receptor beta chains from a single sample sequenced in a study of OX40 agonist ivuxolimab in advanced cancers. The assay was immunoSEQ multiplex PCR, and TCRdb's table has in-frame clones only and misses some. The repertoire consists of about 100,000 clones, with over 75% occurring once and the leading ten covering 0.31%. The sample in question was CD4+ or CD8+ T cells sorted from blood, obtained in a trial of the OX40 agonist ivuxolimab. These receptor sequences come from an adult with an advanced solid tumor such as melanoma, head and neck, liver or kidney cancer.

This chain joins TRBV18 and TRBJ2-3; D is possibly TRBD1 (5 bases). The CDR3 extends over 14 amino acids. With 2 bases removed from V and 5 bases from J, the gap between germline ends came to 11 bases. The germline CDR1 and CDR2 sequences are KGHSH and LQKENI. CDR3 DNA sequence: TGTGCCAGCTCACCAGGAGTAGGGGTAGATACGCAGTATTTT. It codes for CASSPGVGVDTQYF.

The chain recombines TRBV7-3 with TRBJ2-3, with 8 nucleotides matching TRBD2. V was pared by 5 bases and J by 9 bases, with 10 bases of the junction left unmatched. This CDR3 has 14 residues. CDR1 and CDR2 (germline): SGHTA, FQGTGA. CDR3 in amino acids: CASSKGAAGETQYF. CDR3 DNA: TGTGCCAGCAGCAAAGGGGCAGCGGGAGAAACGCAGTATTTT.

The chain links TRBV7-3 to TRBJ2-5; 11 nucleotides match TRBD2. This CDR3 comprises 15 residues. Germline-derived CDR1 and CDR2 are SGHTA and FQGTGA. V shed 2 bases, J shed 4 bases, and the junction held 3 bases outside the gene matches. CDR3 residues: CASSLGGTSGETQYF. The CDR3, as DNA: TGTGCCAGCAGCTTAGGCGGGACTAGCGGAGAGACCCAGTACTTC.

A few counts support this clone. The rearrangement links TRBV19 to TRBJ2-7; TRBD1 is a possible D gene (5 bases). CDR1 and CDR2 from the germline V gene are LNHDA and SQIVND (reference sequence). The CDR3 is 13 residues long. V shed 3 bases and J shed 4 bases, with 10 bases lying between them. The CDR3 region is CASSIGRDYEQYF. The CDR3 nucleotides are TGTGCCAGTAGTATCGGCAGGGATTACGAGCAGTACTTC.

This chain joins TRBV28 and TRBJ2-7; 13 positions agree with TRBD2. Looked up from germline, CDR1 is MDHEN and CDR2 is SYDVKM. With V trimmed by 5 bases and J by 1 base, 11 bases remained unmatched. This CDR3 has 18 amino acids. For the CDR3, the DNA is TGTGCCAGCAGTCCAGGACTAGCGGGAGAGAACCTTTCCTACGAGCAGTACTTC. The encoded protein is CASSPGLAGENLSYEQYF.

The chain carries TRBV5-1 and TRBJ2-3, with TRBD2 identical over 11 bases. The CDR3 extends over 15 amino acids. Germline V gene data show CDR1 as SGHRS and CDR2 as YFSETQ. With V trimmed by 4 bases and J by 8 bases, 9 bases remained unmatched. Here the CDR3 reads CASSRTSGGLSTQYF. The CDR3 nucleotides read TGCGCCAGCAGCAGAACTAGCGGGGGCCTTTCTACGCAGTATTTT.

V usage is TRBV28 and J usage is TRBJ2-1; TRBD1 or TRBD2 may be the D gene (5 bases each). Germline CDR1 reads MDHEN; CDR2 reads SYDVKM. V lost 7 bases to trimming and J lost 0 bases, with 16 bases between them. This CDR3 spans 16 amino acids. The CDR3 protein is CASTSPSGSSYNEQFF. CDR3 DNA: TGTGCCAGCACCTCCCCCTCAGGGAGCTCCTACAATGAGCAGTTCTTC.

The chain combines TRBV5-1 with TRBJ2-2, with D possibly being TRBD2 (5 bases). With 0 bases removed from V and 2 bases from J, the gap between germline ends came to 8 bases. This CDR3 has 15 residues. Germline CDR1 is SGHRS and CDR2 is YFSETQ. In nucleotides, the CDR3 is TGCGCCAGCAGCTTGGGACTACCTAACACCGGGGAGCTGTTTTTT. This encodes CASSLGLPNTGELFF.

This chain uses TRBV15 with TRBJ2-7; TRBD2 might be the D (5 bases). The germline gives CDR1 LNHNV, CDR2 YYDKDF (reference sequence). V lost 5 bases to trimming and J lost 2 bases, with 13 bases between them. CDR3 length: 14 amino acids. In DNA form, the CDR3 reads TGTGCCACCAGCTCCCTGTCCGGGACCTACGAGCAGTACTTC. Translated: CATSSLSGTYEQYF.

The chain combines TRBV28 with TRBJ2-2, with D unclear. The CDR3 spans 12 residues. Germline V gives CDR1 MDHEN, CDR2 SYDVKM. CDR3 sequence reads: CGLARLSGELFF. DNA for the CDR3: TGTGGATTGGCAAGGCTTAGCGGGGAGCTGTTTTTT.

In this sample, this clone turned up a few times. CDR3 residues: CASSLGQLNQPQHF. The CDR3 DNA reads as TGTGCCAGCAGCTTGGGACAGCTGAATCAGCCCCAGCATTTT. The V call is TRBV7-2, the J call TRBJ1-5; TRBD1 agrees at 7 bases. Trimming cost V 3 bases and J 4 bases; bases outside gene matches: 3. Looked up from germline, CDR1 is SGHTA and CDR2 is FQGNSA. The CDR3 totals 14 residues.

The rearrangement uses TRBV4-2 and TRBJ2-1; perhaps TRBD2 as D (6 bases). Germline CDR1 and CDR2: LGHNA and YNFKEQ. The CDR3 totals 15 residues. V was shortened by 5 bases and J by 7 bases, with 18 bases between the two germline ends. The CDR3 nucleotides read TGTGCCAGCAGCTCCCGGTGGCGGGATAGAAATGAGCAGTTCTTC. This sequence encodes CASSSRWRDRNEQFF.

V is TRBV15 and J is TRBJ1-3; 8 bases are shared with TRBD1. The CDR3 totals 16 residues. The germline CDR1 and CDR2 sequences are LNHNV and YYDKDF (reference sequence). V dropped 5 bases and J dropped 3; count of bases not matched to a gene: 9. This chain's CDR3 is CATSLDRGSLGNTIYF. Written as DNA, the CDR3 is TGTGCCACCAGCCTTGACAGGGGCTCTCTTGGAAACACCATATATTTT. The full variable domain, its missing parts supplied by reference TRBV15 and TRBJ1-3, is DAMVIQNPRYQVTQFGKPVTLSCSQTLNHNVMYWYQQKSSQAPKLLFHYYDKDFNNEADTPDNFQSRRPNTSFCFLDIRSPGLGDTAMYLCATSLDRGSLGNTIYFGEGSWLTVV.

The table lists this clone with a count of one. The chain carries TRBV30 and TRBJ1-5; TRBD1 aligns across 7 bases. Per germline, CDR1 GTSNPN and CDR2 SVGIG (reference sequence). The J segment lost 5 bases and the V segment lost 5 bases, leaving 12 bases of the junction unmatched. CDR3 length: 15 residues. CDR3 coding DNA: TGTGCCTGGGCTCCCGGAACAGGGGCGGATCAGCCCCAGCATTTT. It encodes CAWAPGTGADQPQHF.

For the CDR3, the DNA is TGTGCCAGCAGTTACGGCGGGTACACTGAAGCTTTCTTT. It is translated as CASSYGGYTEAFF. J is TRBJ1-1 and V is TRBV6-6; D remains ambiguous. Germline V gives CDR1 MNHNY, CDR2 SVGAGI (reference sequence). The V end lost 2 bases, the J end lost 3 bases, and 7 bases lay between the germline ends. The CDR3 is 13 residues long.

This chain uses TRBV9 with TRBJ2-1; 10 nucleotides match TRBD2. This CDR3 spans 15 amino acids. V shed 0 bases, J shed 8 bases, and the junction held 5 bases outside the gene matches. Looked up from germline, CDR1 is SGDLS and CDR2 is YYNGEE. This chain's CDR3 is CASSVASGSFDEQFF. The CDR3 coding sequence is TGTGCCAGCAGCGTAGCTAGCGGGAGTTTCGATGAGCAGTTCTTC.

The chain uses TRBV15 and TRBJ2-2; tentatively, D is TRBD2 (5 bases). The CDR3 extends over 14 amino acids. Trimming cost V 2 bases and J 4 bases, with 8 bases left between them. Germline CDR1 reads LNHNV; CDR2 reads YYDKDF (reference sequence). The CDR3 reads CATSRRGFTGELFF. The CDR3 region has the DNA TGTGCCACCAGCAGAAGAGGGTTCACCGGGGAGCTGTTTTTT.

The CDR3 protein is CASTRGSSYNEQFF. CDR3 sequence (DNA): TGTGCCAGCACCCGGGGGAGCTCCTACAATGAGCAGTTCTTC. V gene TRBV5-4 combines with J gene TRBJ2-1; tentative D call: TRBD2 (6 bases). The CDR3 has 14 residues. Germline V lookup: CDR1 SGHNT, CDR2 YYREEE (reference sequence). The V end lost 6 bases, the J end lost 0 bases, and 10 bases lay between the germline ends. Full variable domain (remainder filled in from reference TRBV5-4 and TRBJ2-1): ETGVTQSPTHLIKTRGQQVTLRCSSQSGHNTVSWYQQALGQGPQFIFQYYREEENGRGNFPPRFSGLQFPNYSSELNVNALELDDSALYLCASTRGSSYNEQFFGPGTRLTVL.

The chain joins TRBV4-2 to TRBJ2-2; D is unresolved. Germline CDR1 LGHNA, CDR2 YNFKEQ. The CDR3 covers 14 residues. V was pared by 0 bases and J by 7 bases, with 9 bases between. The CDR3 coding sequence is TGTGCCAGCAGCCAAGAATTCCGCGTCGGGGAGCTGTTTTTT. Protein sequence: CASSQEFRVGELFF.

The J gene is TRBJ2-7, the V gene TRBV5-6; the D is unclear. The germline V and J ends were trimmed by 5 bases and 5 bases, with 17 bases remaining between them. The CDR3 covers 14 residues. In germline, CDR1 is SGHDT, CDR2 YYEEEE. The CDR3 here is CASRSGRAGHEQYF. The CDR3, as DNA: TGTGCCAGCAGATCCGGACGGGCCGGCCACGAGCAGTACTTC.

The chain joins TRBV7-3 to TRBJ2-3; 11 bases agree with TRBD2. Per germline, CDR1 SGHTA and CDR2 FQGTGA. V was pared by 2 bases and J by 1 base, with 2 bases of the junction left unmatched. The CDR3 covers 16 residues. CDR3 in amino acids: CASSLLAGGGTDTQYF. The CDR3 nucleotides are TGTGCCAGCAGCTTACTAGCGGGAGGTGGCACAGATACGCAGTATTTT.

This rearrangement joins TRBV28 to TRBJ2-3; D not certain. Germline values: CDR1 MDHEN, CDR2 SYDVKM. CDR3 size: 16 residues. Trimming left V 2 bases short and J 2 bases short, with 14 bases between. CDR3 sequence: CASSLVGLGNTDTQYF. CDR3 DNA: TGTGCCAGCAGTTTAGTTGGGCTAGGAAACACAGATACGCAGTATTTT.

CDR3 residues: CASSTAYEQYF. The CDR3 nucleotides read TGCGCCAGCAGCACCGCCTACGAGCAGTACTTC. The chain couples TRBV5-1 to TRBJ2-7; no clear D gene. Between the trimmed V and J ends, which lost 4 bases and 2 bases, there was a span of 4 bases. The CDR3 is 11 residues long. Germline CDR1 reads SGHRS; CDR2 reads YFSETQ. The variable domain in full, completed from reference TRBV5-1 and TRBJ2-7, reads KAGVTQTPRYLIKTRGQQVTLSCSPISGHRSVSWYQQTPGQGLQFLFEYFSETQRNKGNFPGRFSGRQFSNSRSEMNVSTLELGDSALYLCASSTAYEQYFGPGTRLTVT.

V and J are TRBV6-5 and TRBJ2-3, with D unresolved. The CDR3 has 15 residues. With 0 bases removed from V and 1 base from J, the gap between germline ends came to 8 bases. Germline V gene data show CDR1 as MNHEY and CDR2 as SVGAGI. Written as DNA, the CDR3 is TGTGCCAGCAGTTACTCGATGGGTGGCACAGATACGCAGTATTTT. Protein product: CASSYSMGGTDTQYF.

The chain carries TRBV30 and TRBJ1-5; D gene uncertain. Germline CDR1 is GTSNPN and CDR2 is SVGIG (reference sequence). V dropped 8 bases and J dropped 1 base, with 12 bases sitting between them. The CDR3 is 13 amino acids. CDR3 nucleotides: TGTGCCAGGATGGGTTCCAGCAATCAGCCCCAGCATTTT. This encodes CARMGSSNQPQHF.

This sequence joins TRBV25-1 and TRBJ2-3; D is undetermined. CDR1 MGHDK and CDR2 SYGVNS come from the germline V gene. Trimming left V 5 bases short and J 2 bases short, with 14 bases between. The CDR3 is 15 residues long. The CDR3 sequence is CASSTIGRSTDTQYF. In DNA, the CDR3 is TGTGCCAGCAGTACCATCGGCAGATCCACAGATACGCAGTATTTT.

The chain uses TRBV28 and TRBJ2-1; 8 bases match TRBD1. The length of the CDR3 is 16 residues. The germline CDR1 and CDR2 sequences are MDHEN and SYDVKM. Trimming at V came to 7 bases and at J to 5 bases, leaving 13 bases not matched to a gene. This CDR3 is CASKLTGQGNHNEQFF. The DNA of the CDR3 is TGTGCCAGCAAACTCACCGGACAGGGTAACCACAATGAGCAGTTCTTC. The entire variable domain, with the rest obtained from reference TRBV28 and TRBJ2-1, is as follows: DVKVTQSSRYLVKRTGEKVFLECVQDMDHENMFWYRQDPGLGLRLIYFSYDVKMKEKGDIPEGYSVSREKKERFSLILESASTNQTSMYLCASKLTGQGNHNEQFFGPGTRLTVL.

CDR3 bases: TGTGCCAGCAGCTCCGTAGCGGGTGCACAATACAATGAGCAGTTCTTC. Translated, it gives CASSSVAGAQYNEQFF. This chain uses TRBV5-6 with TRBJ2-1, with 7 bases that match TRBD2. Trimming removed 3 bases from V and 4 bases from J; junction bases left unmatched: 10. Germline V gene sequence: CDR1 SGHDT, CDR2 YYEEEE. The CDR3 is 16 amino acids.

This chain joins TRBV28 and TRBJ2-5, with TRBD2 matching over 7 bases. The CDR3 runs to 16 residues. V dropped 3 bases and J dropped 5; count of bases not matched to a gene: 12. CDR1 and CDR2 (germline): MDHEN, SYDVKM. The CDR3 protein is CASSFVGRVLGETQYF. In nucleotides, the CDR3 is TGTGCCAGCAGTTTCGTGGGGAGGGTGCTGGGGGAGACCCAGTACTTC.